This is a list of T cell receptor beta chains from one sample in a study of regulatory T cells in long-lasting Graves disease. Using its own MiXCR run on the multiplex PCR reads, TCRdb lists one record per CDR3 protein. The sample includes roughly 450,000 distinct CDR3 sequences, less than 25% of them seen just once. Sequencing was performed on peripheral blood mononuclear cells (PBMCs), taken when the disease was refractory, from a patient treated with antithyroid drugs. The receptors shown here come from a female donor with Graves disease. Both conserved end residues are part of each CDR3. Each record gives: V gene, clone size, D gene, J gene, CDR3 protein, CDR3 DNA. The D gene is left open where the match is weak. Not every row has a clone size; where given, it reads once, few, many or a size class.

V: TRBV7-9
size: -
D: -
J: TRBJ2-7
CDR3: CASSSGEKNPCEQYF
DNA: TGTGCCAGCAGCTCCGGGGAAAAAAACCCCTGCGAGCAGTACTTC

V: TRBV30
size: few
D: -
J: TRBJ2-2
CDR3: CAWGLLPTGELFF
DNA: TGTGCCTGGGGACTTCTCCCCACCGGGGAGCTGTTTTTT

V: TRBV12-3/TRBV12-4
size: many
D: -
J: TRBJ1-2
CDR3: CASKGLSTGRMGYTF
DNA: TGTGCCAGCAAGGGACTATCGACCGGCCGAATGGGCTACACCTTC

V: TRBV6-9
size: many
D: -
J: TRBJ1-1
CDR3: CASSLRMGNTEAFF
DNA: TGTGCCAGCAGTTTACGGATGGGAAACACTGAAGCTTTCTTT

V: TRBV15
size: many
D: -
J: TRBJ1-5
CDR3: CATSSRGEGANQPQHF
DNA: TGTGCCACCAGCAGCCGAGGGGAGGGAGCGAATCAGCCCCAGCATTTT

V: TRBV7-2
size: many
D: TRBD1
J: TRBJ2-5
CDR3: CASSHRDRWETQYF
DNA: TGTGCCAGCAGCCACCGGGACAGGTGGGAGACCCAGTACTTC

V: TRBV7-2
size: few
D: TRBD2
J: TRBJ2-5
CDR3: CASSPRGAGRGETQYF
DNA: TGTGCCAGCAGCCCTAGGGGAGCGGGAAGGGGAGAGACCCAGTACTTC

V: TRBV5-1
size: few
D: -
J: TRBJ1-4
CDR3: CASRWGSVQEKLFF
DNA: TGCGCCAGCAGGTGGGGTTCCGTTCAGGAAAAACTGTTTTTT

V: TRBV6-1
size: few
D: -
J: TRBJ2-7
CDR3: CASAHRDVPYEQYF
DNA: TGTGCCAGCGCACACCGGGACGTCCCCTACGAGCAGTACTTC

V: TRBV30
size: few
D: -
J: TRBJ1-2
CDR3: CAWSLNRALGYTF
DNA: TGTGCCTGGAGTTTAAATCGGGCTCTTGGCTACACCTTC

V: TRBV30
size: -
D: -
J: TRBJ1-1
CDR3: CAWRGRLNTEAFF
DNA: TGTGCCTGGAGGGGACGGTTGAACACTGAAGCTTTCTTT

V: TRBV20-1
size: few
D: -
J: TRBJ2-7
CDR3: CSARDGRTDYEQYF
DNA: TGCAGTGCTAGAGATGGGAGGACAGACTACGAGCAGTACTTC

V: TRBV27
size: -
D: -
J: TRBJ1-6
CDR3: CASSLMRQGHSPLHF
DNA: TGTGCCAGCAGTTTGATGAGGCAGGGGCATTCACCCCTCCACTTT

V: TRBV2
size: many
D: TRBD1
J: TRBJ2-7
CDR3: CASSQGAYEQYF
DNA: TGTGCCAGCAGCCAGGGGGCCTACGAGCAGTACTTC

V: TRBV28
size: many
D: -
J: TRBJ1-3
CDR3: CASESAGSGNTIYF
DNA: TGTGCCTCTGAATCGGCGGGTTCTGGAAACACCATATATTTT

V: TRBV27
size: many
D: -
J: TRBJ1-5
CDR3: CASSPHQGFGDQPQHF
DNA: TGTGCCAGCAGTCCCCATCAGGGTTTTGGGGATCAGCCCCAGCATTTT

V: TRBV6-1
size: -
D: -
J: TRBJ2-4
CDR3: CARPRDSLAKNIQYF
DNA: TGTGCCAGGCCCCGGGACTCCCTGGCCAAAAACATTCAGTACTTC

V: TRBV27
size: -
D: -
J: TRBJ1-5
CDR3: CASSLSTVGQPQHF
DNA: TGTGCCAGCAGTTTATCTACGGTGGGACAGCCCCAGCATTTT

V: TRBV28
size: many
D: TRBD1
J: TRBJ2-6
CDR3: CASGTGGSGANVLTF
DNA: TGTGCCAGCGGGACAGGCGGCTCTGGGGCCAACGTCCTGACTTTC

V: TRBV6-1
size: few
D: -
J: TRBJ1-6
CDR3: CASSQQPGRNSPLHF
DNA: TGTGCCAGCAGCCAGCAGCCAGGGAGGAATTCACCCCTCCACTTT

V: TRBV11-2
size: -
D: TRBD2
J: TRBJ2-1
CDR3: CASSFGTSGSRGDNEQFF
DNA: TGTGCCAGCAGCTTCGGGACTAGCGGGAGTAGGGGTGACAATGAGCAGTTCTTC

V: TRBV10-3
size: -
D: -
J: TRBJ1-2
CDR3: CAISTTGRGGDYGYTF
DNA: TGTGCCATCAGTACTACCGGCAGGGGAGGGGACTATGGCTACACCTTC

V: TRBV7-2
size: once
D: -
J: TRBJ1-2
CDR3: CASSLAPGANYGYTF
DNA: TGTGCCAGCAGCTTAGCGCCGGGAGCTAACTATGGCTACACCTTC

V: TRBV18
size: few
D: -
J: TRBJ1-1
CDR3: CASSPPGARTEAFF
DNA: TGTGCCAGCTCACCACCCGGGGCGCGCACCGAAGCTTTCTTT

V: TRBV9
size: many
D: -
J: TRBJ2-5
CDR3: CASSVASVAETQYF
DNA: TGTGCCAGCAGCGTAGCGTCGGTGGCGGAGACCCAGTACTTC

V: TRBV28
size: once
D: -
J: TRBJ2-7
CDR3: CASTSSPGVSYEQYF
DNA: TGTGCCAGCACCTCTTCCCCGGGCGTCTCCTACGAGCAGTACTTC

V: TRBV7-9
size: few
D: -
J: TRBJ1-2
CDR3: CASSPGAVEGYTF
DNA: TGTGCCAGCAGCCCTGGGGCAGTCGAGGGCTACACCTTC

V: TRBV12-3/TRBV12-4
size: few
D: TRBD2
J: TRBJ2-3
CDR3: CASNVAGGDTQYF
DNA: TGTGCCAGCAACGTAGCGGGAGGAGATACGCAGTATTTT

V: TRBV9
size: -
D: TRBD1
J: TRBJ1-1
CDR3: CASSAGEGQVSTEAFF
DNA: TGTGCCAGCAGCGCAGGAGAGGGACAGGTAAGCACTGAAGCTTTCTTT

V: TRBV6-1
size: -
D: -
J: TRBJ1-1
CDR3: CASSLIGRDKAFF
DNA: TGTGCCAGCAGCCTCATCGGCAGGGACAAAGCTTTCTTT